This T cell receptor beta chain was retrieved from a study of T cell repertoires in cytomegalovirus infection. Findings of the study overall: HLA-C-restricted TCR beta clonotypes specific for CMV led the ex vivo response.

Germline V gene data show CDR1 as SEHNR and CDR2 as FQNEAQ (reference sequence). The CDR3 contains 16 residues. Concerning this clonotype: Its cognate antigen is unknown. An end of the junction does not agree with germline; a read error may underlie this.

TCRdb redid the calling of the reads with MiXCR, one entry per CDR3 protein. The sample holds 160,000 or so distinct CDR3 sequences, about 20% seen once. The receptor comes from a human donor in good health (CMV status not recorded). Some clones in this sample may be carry-over from other donors' samples. The J gene is TRBJ2-5, the V gene TRBV7-9; the match to TRBD1 covers 9 bases. This material consisted of CD8+ T cells from cultured PBMCs, taken from culture after CMV antigen stimulation. This chain's CDR3 is CASSLLQGARKETQSF. The CDR3 DNA sequence: TGTGCCAGCAGCTTGCTACAGGGGGCGCGTAAGGAGACCCAGTCCTTC.